These 18 T cell receptor beta chains were sequenced from one sample in a study of T cells in localized non-small cell lung cancer. TCRdb keeps only in-frame clones here, not all; method: immunoSEQ multiplex PCR. The sample lists tens of thousands of clones, around 90% occurring once. The specimen was peripheral blood, collected before any cancer treatment. The receptors were gathered from a man aged 35 to 69 with stage I squamous cell lung carcinoma.

The V call is TRBV6-5, the J call TRBJ2-2, with D possibly being TRBD2 (5 bases). The V gene's germline CDR1 is MNHEY and CDR2 SVGAGI. The CDR3 sequence is 14 residues long. The V end lost 7 bases, the J end lost 6 bases, and 15 bases lay between the germline ends. DNA of the CDR3: TGTGCCAGCATCCGGACTCTGGGTGCCGGGGAGCTGTTTTTT. Residues: CASIRTLGAGELFF.

The rearrangement links TRBV19 to TRBJ1-5; D is unclear. Per germline, CDR1 LNHDA and CDR2 SQIVND (reference sequence). V shed 3 bases and J shed 0 bases, with 6 bases lying between them. The length of the CDR3 is 14 residues. The CDR3 protein is CASSIGYSNQPQHF. The DNA of the CDR3 is TGTGCCAGTAGTATTGGGTATAGCAATCAGCCCCAGCATTTT.

The chain couples TRBV7-8 to TRBJ2-3, with D possibly being TRBD2 (5 bases). Germline V gene lookup returns CDR1 SGHVS and CDR2 FQNEAQ. The CDR3 loop spans 14 amino acids. The V gene lost 0 bases and the J gene lost 5 bases, with 9 bases spanning the gap. The CDR3 reads CASSLARRGDTQYF. CDR3 coding DNA: TGTGCCAGCAGCTTAGCCCGTCGGGGAGATACGCAGTATTTT.

The table lists this clone with a count of one. The genes are TRBV25-1 and TRBJ2-5, with a weak D call TRBD2 (5 bases). The CDR3 extends over 13 amino acids. The germline V gene encodes CDR1 MGHDK and CDR2 SYGVNS. Trimming stripped 1 base from V and 3 bases from J, with 6 bases between. CDR3 nucleotide sequence: TGTGCCAGCAGTGAATCCGGGGAAGAGACCCAGTACTTC. Its translation is CASSESGEETQYF.

The chain recombines TRBV19 with TRBJ2-5; D gene uncertain. The CDR3 length is 12 residues. Per germline, CDR1 LNHDA and CDR2 SQIVND (reference sequence). Trimming took 4 bases from V and 5 from J, leaving 8 bases between them. CDR3 loop: CASSNSRETQYF. The CDR3, as DNA: TGTGCCAGTAGTAACTCTCGGGAGACCCAGTACTTC.

This chain uses TRBV5-5 with TRBJ2-1, with D perhaps TRBD1 (6 bases). The germline gives CDR1 SGHKS, CDR2 YYEKEE (reference sequence). Trimming cost V 4 bases and J 8 bases, with 16 bases left between them. The CDR3 spans 14 residues. The CDR3 spells CASSPDRYIDEQFF. In DNA, the CDR3 is TGTGCCAGCAGCCCCGACAGGTACATCGATGAGCAGTTCTTC.

V usage is TRBV9 and J usage is TRBJ2-1; 9 nucleotides match TRBD1. The V segment lost 4 bases and the J segment 4 bases; nucleotides outside the gene matches: 9. Germline V gene lookup returns CDR1 SGDLS and CDR2 YYNGEE. The CDR3 totals 16 residues. DNA for the CDR3: TGTGCCAGCAGCCCTCCCGGGACAGGGAGGTACAATGAGCAGTTCTTC. The encoded protein is CASSPPGTGRYNEQFF.

The chain is built from TRBV19 and TRBJ2-1, with a tentative D call TRBD1 (5 bases). V dropped 8 bases and J dropped 7 bases, with 21 bases sitting between them. In germline, CDR1 is LNHDA, CDR2 SQIVND (reference sequence). The length of the CDR3 is 15 residues. CDR3 amino acids: CASGGGQGLVNEQFF. The DNA of the CDR3 is TGTGCCAGTGGTGGTGGTCAGGGCCTTGTGAATGAGCAGTTCTTC.

The chain links TRBV2 to TRBJ1-4, with D perhaps matching TRBD1 (6 bases). The V end lost 4 bases, the J end lost 8 bases, and 17 bases lay between the germline ends. The CDR3 consists of 15 residues. Germline V gene data show CDR1 as SNHLY and CDR2 as FYNNEI. The CDR3 reads CASSGTGREGEKLFF. CDR3 nucleotide sequence: TGTGCCAGCAGTGGTACAGGGAGGGAAGGCGAAAAACTGTTTTTT.

V is TRBV29-1 and J is TRBJ1-4; the D gene is possibly TRBD1 (6 bases). The length of the CDR3 is 13 residues. CDR1 SQVTM and CDR2 ANQGSEA come from the germline V gene. Trimming cost V 6 bases and J 7 bases, with 15 bases left between them. The CDR3: CSVAVQGGEKLFF. For the CDR3, the DNA is TGCAGCGTGGCGGTACAGGGCGGTGAAAAACTGTTTTTT.

The chain recombines TRBV27 with TRBJ2-3, with 10 positions matching TRBD2. The CDR3 has 13 amino acids. Trimming cost V 6 bases and J 7 bases; bases outside gene matches: 4. Looked up from germline, CDR1 is MNHEY and CDR2 is SMNVEV (reference sequence). The CDR3 nucleotides are TGTGCCAGCAGAACTAGCGGGATACATACGCAGTATTTT. Encoded protein: CASRTSGIHTQYF.

CDR3 residues: CASNRRDRGQPQHF. DNA of the CDR3: TGTGCCAGTAACCGCCGGGACAGGGGTCAGCCCCAGCATTTT. The genes are TRBV19 and TRBJ1-5; 10 nucleotides agree with TRBD1. CDR1 and CDR2 (germline): LNHDA, SQIVND (reference sequence). J gave up 6 bases and V 7 bases, and 6 bases lay outside the gene matches. The CDR3 runs to 14 residues.

This chain connects TRBV10-3 to TRBJ2-5; 8 nucleotides agree with TRBD2. The germline V gene has CDR1 ENHRY and CDR2 SYGVKD. With V trimmed by 4 bases and J by 4 bases, 11 bases remained unmatched. This CDR3 spans 16 amino acids. CDR3 nucleotide sequence: TGTGCCATCAGTGCTGTGATAGCGGGAATACGAGAGACCCAGTACTTC. Residues: CAISAVIAGIRETQYF.

V gene TRBV7-2 combines with J gene TRBJ2-5; 8 bases line up with TRBD2. CDR1 is SGHTA, CDR2 FQGNSA, per germline. The CDR3 extends over 15 amino acids. The V and J ends lost 4 bases and 5 bases, in that order; junction bases with no gene match: 9. CDR3 loop: CASSYSGTGSETQYF. The DNA of the CDR3 is TGTGCCAGCAGCTATAGCGGGACTGGGTCGGAGACCCAGTACTTC. Variable domain in full (rest from reference TRBV7-2 and TRBJ2-5): GAGVSQSPSNKVTEKGKDVELRCDPISGHTALYWYRQSLGQGLEFLIYFQGNSAPDKSGLPSDRFSAERTGGSVSTLTIQRTQQEDSAVYLCASSYSGTGSETQYFGPGTRLLVL.

The chain's CDR3 is CATSRGVDVFGTGGLGLFF. The CDR3 region has the DNA TGTGCCACCAGCAGAGGGGTTGATGTGTTTGGGACAGGGGGGCTAGGTCTGTTTTTT. This rearrangement joins TRBV15 to TRBJ1-4, with 11 bases that match TRBD1. The length of the CDR3 is 19 residues. Germline V CDR1 and CDR2: LNHNV, YYDKDF (reference sequence). With 1 base clipped from V and 14 bases from J, the junction kept 21 bases outside the gene matches.

V gene TRBV19 combines with J gene TRBJ2-7; a possible D gene is TRBD2 (6 bases). Trimming pared 10 bases from V and 5 bases from J, leaving 12 bases between. The CDR3 is 11 residues long. Germline V gene lookup returns CDR1 LNHDA and CDR2 SQIVND (reference sequence). The CDR3 loop is CANPGVNEQYF. CDR3 sequence (DNA): TGTGCCAATCCGGGGGTCAACGAGCAGTACTTC. Together with reference TRBV19 and TRBJ2-7, the CDR3 gives the full variable domain: DGGITQSPKYLFRKEGQNVTLSCEQNLNHDAMYWYRQDPGQGLRLIYYSQIVNDFQKGDIAEGYSVSREKKESFPLTVTSAQKNPTAFYLCANPGVNEQYFGPGTRLTVT.

The V gene is TRBV19, the J gene TRBJ2-3, with TRBD1 matching 7 bases. Germline V CDR1 and CDR2: LNHDA, SQIVND (reference sequence). This CDR3 spans 15 amino acids. The J segment lost 2 bases and the V segment lost 6 bases, leaving 8 bases of the junction unmatched. The chain's CDR3 is CASSLQTGFTDTQYF. Written as DNA, the CDR3 is TGTGCCAGTAGCCTACAGACAGGGTTCACAGATACGCAGTATTTT.

The count of this clone is one. The chain combines TRBV7-8 with TRBJ2-3, with D unresolved. This CDR3 region has 16 residues. Trimming took off 5 bases at V and 2 bases at J, with 17 bases between the two ends. Germline V gives CDR1 SGHVS, CDR2 FQNEAQ. The CDR3 spells CASSPSRLSITDTQYF. Here the CDR3 DNA reads TGTGCCAGCAGCCCTTCGCGGCTTTCAATCACAGATACGCAGTATTTT.